A selection of T cell receptor beta chains follows, all from one sample in a study of a mutant IDH1 vaccine in newly diagnosed glioma. Measured with immunoSEQ multiplex PCR; TCRdb has only the in-frame clones, and not every one. The sample consists of 40,000 to 55,000 clones, approximately 79% of them appearing once. These receptors' targets are unknown. The sequencing used PBMCs, collected from a glioma patient whose treatment included an IDH1 peptide vaccine. These receptors all come from a man aged 35 to 55 with glioma. Both conserved end residues are part of each CDR3. D genes are given only for firm matches. Clone size is not always given. Where it is, it says once, few, many or a class for expanded clones.

-	TRBD1	TRBV28	TRBJ1-4	16	CASSQWTGGAREKLFF	TGTGCCAGCAGTCAGTGGACAGGGGGCGCGAGGGAAAAACTGTTTTTT
-	-	TRBV6-5	TRBJ1-1	15	CASSLVGGLVTEAFF	TGTGCCAGCAGCCTCGTGGGGGGTTTGGTCACTGAAGCTTTCTTT
-	TRBD2	TRBV6-1	TRBJ2-3	15	CASSDGGGSTDTQYF	TGTGCCAGCAGTGACGGGGGGGGTAGCACAGATACGCAGTATTTT
-	-	TRBV5-1	TRBJ2-5	15	CASSEPLAPQETQYF	TGCGCCAGCAGCGAACCTCTAGCGCCGCAAGAGACCCAGTACTTC
-	-	TRBV13	TRBJ2-5	14	CASSTSRNQETQYF	TGTGCCAGCAGCACCTCGAGGAACCAAGAGACCCAGTACTTC
-	-	TRBV5-8	TRBJ2-2	16	CASSLAAPLNTGELFF	TGTGCCAGCAGCTTGGCCGCGCCTTTGAACACCGGGGAGCTGTTTTTT
-	-	TRBV19	TRBJ1-1	14	CASSVGQANTEAFF	TGTGCCAGTAGTGTCGGGCAGGCGAACACTGAAGCTTTCTTT
-	TRBD2	TRBV9	TRBJ2-2	17	CASSVASLAGVTGELFF	TGTGCCAGCAGCGTAGCGTCCCTAGCGGGAGTCACCGGGGAGCTGTTTTTT
-	-	TRBV19	TRBJ1-1	13	CASRTQGTAEAFF	TGTGCCAGCAGGACCCAGGGGACCGCTGAAGCTTTCTTT
-	-	TRBV30	TRBJ1-1	12	CAWSRGWTEAFF	TGTGCCTGGAGTCGGGGATGGACTGAAGCTTTCTTT
-	-	TRBV5-6	TRBJ1-1	15	CASSLIPDDPTEAFF	TGTGCCAGCAGCTTAATCCCTGACGACCCCACTGAAGCTTTCTTT
medium-sized	-	TRBV5-1	TRBJ1-1	14	CASTPGGRNTEAFF	TGCGCCAGCACCCCGGGGGGAAGGAACACTGAAGCTTTCTTT
-	-	TRBV10-3	TRBJ2-7	13	CAISGQLADEQYF	TGTGCCATCAGTGGACAGCTCGCGGACGAGCAGTACTTC
few	TRBD1	TRBV5-6	TRBJ1-5	14	CASSSAGGYQPQHF	TGTGCCAGCAGCTCTGCAGGGGGCTATCAGCCCCAGCATTTT
-	-	TRBV5-5	TRBJ1-5	15	CASSPLGGNNQPQHF	TGTGCCAGCAGCCCGCTCGGTGGGAACAATCAGCCCCAGCATTTT
once	-	TRBV29-1	TRBJ2-5	14	CSAVAIGGQETQYF	TGCAGCGCGGTCGCCATCGGGGGCCAAGAGACCCAGTACTTC
-	-	TRBV18	TRBJ1-3	17	CASSQDPPTGLGNTIYF	TGTGCCAGCTCGCAAGATCCTCCGACAGGTCTTGGAAACACCATATATTTT
few	-	TRBV5-4	TRBJ1-6	15	CASSLVAGTTSPLHF	TGTGCCAGCAGCTTGGTCGCCGGGACAACTTCACCCCTCCACTTT
-	-	TRBV2	TRBJ1-4	13	CASEVEYNEKLFF	TGTGCCAGCGAGGTTGAGTACAATGAAAAACTGTTTTTT
-	TRBD1	TRBV30	TRBJ1-3	14	CAWSRDSSGNTIYF	TGTGCCTGGAGTAGGGACAGCTCTGGAAACACCATATATTTT
-	-	TRBV5-1	TRBJ2-7	13	CASSYQGFYEQYF	TGCGCCAGCAGCTACCAGGGGTTCTACGAGCAGTACTTC
-	-	TRBV2	TRBJ1-2	12	CASRGYNYGYTF	TGTGCCAGCCGAGGTTATAACTATGGCTACACCTTC
-	-	TRBV5-1	TRBJ2-1	13	CASSLVVGNEQFF	TGCGCCAGCAGCTTGGTTGTAGGCAATGAGCAGTTCTTC
-	TRBD2	TRBV27	TRBJ2-7	19	CASARDLRLAGGSYYEQYF	TGTGCCAGCGCGCGCGACCTTAGACTAGCGGGGGGATCGTACTACGAGCAGTACTTC
-	-	TRBV29-1	TRBJ1-1	14	CSVGMRGLGTEAFF	TGCAGCGTTGGAATGCGAGGGCTCGGCACTGAAGCTTTCTTT
-	-	TRBV6-1	TRBJ1-2	12	CASREGFYGYTF	TGTGCCAGCAGGGAGGGATTCTATGGCTACACCTTC
-	TRBD1	TRBV27	TRBJ2-1	13	CASRLGQGNEQFF	TGTGCCAGCAGACTGGGACAGGGCAATGAGCAGTTCTTC
-	TRBD1	TRBV7-6	TRBJ2-5	16	CASSAGQGIQGETQYF	TGTGCCAGCAGCGCTGGACAGGGCATACAGGGGGAGACCCAGTACTTC
-	-	TRBV30	TRBJ1-2	13	CAWSDDRNYGYTF	TGTGCCTGGAGTGACGACAGAAACTATGGCTACACCTTC
-	-	TRBV5-6	TRBJ1-6	14	CASSSFQVNSPLHF	TGTGCCAGCAGCTCTTTCCAGGTGAATTCACCCCTCCACTTT
-	-	TRBV27	TRBJ1-6	13	CASSLKGESPLHF	TGTGCCAGCAGTCTAAAAGGGGAATCACCCCTCCACTTT
-	-	TRBV4-1	TRBJ2-3	11	CASGSVDTQYF	TGCGCCAGCGGCTCGGTGGATACGCAGTATTTT
-	-	TRBV9	TRBJ1-1	16	CASSVRAGGMNTEAFF	TGTGCCAGCAGCGTTCGGGCCGGCGGGATGAACACTGAAGCTTTCTTT
-	-	TRBV29-1	TRBJ2-7	13	CSVEDSDSYEQYF	TGCAGCGTTGAAGACTCTGATTCCTACGAGCAGTACTTC
-	-	TRBV7-2	TRBJ2-2	16	CASSLYSAVGAGELFF	TGTGCCAGCAGCTTATACTCGGCCGTTGGAGCCGGGGAGCTGTTTTTT
-	-	TRBV19	TRBJ1-5	18	CASTSGGRWGPRGQPQHF	TGTGCCAGTACCTCCGGAGGTAGGTGGGGCCCGCGGGGTCAGCCCCAGCATTTT
-	TRBD2	TRBV9	TRBJ2-5	15	CASSVRGAEEETQYF	TGTGCCAGCAGTGTGCGGGGGGCCGAGGAAGAGACCCAGTACTTC
-	-	TRBV4-1	TRBJ2-2	16	CASSQIRGWRTGELFF	TGCGCCAGCAGCCAAATCAGGGGATGGCGGACCGGGGAGCTGTTTTTT
-	-	TRBV5-1	TRBJ1-2	13	CASSLNQDYGYTF	TGCGCCAGCAGCTTGAATCAGGATTATGGCTACACCTTC
-	TRBD1	TRBV5-1	TRBJ2-3	18	CASSIGTGSGFLTDTQYF	TGCGCCAGCAGTATCGGGACAGGGTCGGGGTTCCTCACAGATACGCAGTATTTT
once	-	TRBV6-1	TRBJ2-7	14	CASSLGGETYEQYF	TGTGCCAGCAGCCTAGGGGGGGAGACCTACGAGCAGTACTTC
once	-	TRBV19	TRBJ1-6	14	CASSISGSRSPLHF	TGTGCCAGTAGTATTTCCGGCAGTCGCTCACCCCTCCACTTT
few	-	TRBV19	TRBJ1-1	14	CASRKGSGVSEAFF	TGTGCCAGTAGGAAAGGCTCAGGGGTCTCTGAAGCTTTCTTT
-	-	TRBV30	TRBJ1-2	13	CAWSRGGASGYTF	TGTGCCTGGAGTAGGGGGGGCGCGAGTGGCTACACCTTC